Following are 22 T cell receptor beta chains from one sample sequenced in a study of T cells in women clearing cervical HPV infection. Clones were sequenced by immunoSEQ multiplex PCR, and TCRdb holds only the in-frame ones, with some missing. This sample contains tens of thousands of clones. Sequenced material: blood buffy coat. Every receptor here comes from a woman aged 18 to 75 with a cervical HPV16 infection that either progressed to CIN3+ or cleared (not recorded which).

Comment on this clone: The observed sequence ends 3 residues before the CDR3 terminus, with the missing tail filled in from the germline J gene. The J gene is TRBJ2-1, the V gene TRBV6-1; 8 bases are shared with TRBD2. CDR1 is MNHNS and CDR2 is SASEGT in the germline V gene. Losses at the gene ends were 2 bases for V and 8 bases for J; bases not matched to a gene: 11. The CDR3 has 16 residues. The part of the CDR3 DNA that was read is TGTGCCAGCAGTGAATTTCGGGGGGGCCTTAACGATGAG. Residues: CASSEFRGGLNDE. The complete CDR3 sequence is CASSEFRGGLNDEQFF.

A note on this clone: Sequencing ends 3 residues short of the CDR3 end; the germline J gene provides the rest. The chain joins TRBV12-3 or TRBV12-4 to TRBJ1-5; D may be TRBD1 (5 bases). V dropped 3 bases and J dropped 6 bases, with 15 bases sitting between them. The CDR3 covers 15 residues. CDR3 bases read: TGTGCCAGCAGTTTGGGCCAGGGTTTAGGTCAGCCC. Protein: CASSLGQGLGQP. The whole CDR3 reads CASSLGQGLGQPQHF.

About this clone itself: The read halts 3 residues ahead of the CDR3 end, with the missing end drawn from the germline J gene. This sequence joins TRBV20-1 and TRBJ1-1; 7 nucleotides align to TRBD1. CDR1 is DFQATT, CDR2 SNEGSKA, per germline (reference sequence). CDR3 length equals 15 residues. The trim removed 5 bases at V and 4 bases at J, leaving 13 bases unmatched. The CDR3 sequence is CSAPGEEGTVTEAFF. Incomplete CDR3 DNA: TGCAGTGCTCCTGGGGAAGAAGGGACAGTCACTGAA.

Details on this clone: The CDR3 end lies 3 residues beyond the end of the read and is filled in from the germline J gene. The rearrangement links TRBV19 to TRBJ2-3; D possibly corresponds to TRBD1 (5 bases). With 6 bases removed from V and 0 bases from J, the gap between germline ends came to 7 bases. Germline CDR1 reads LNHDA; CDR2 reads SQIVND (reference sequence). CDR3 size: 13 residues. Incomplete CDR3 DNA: TGTGCCAGTAGAGGGGCCAGCACAGATACG. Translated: CASRGASTDT. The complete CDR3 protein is CASRGASTDTQYF.

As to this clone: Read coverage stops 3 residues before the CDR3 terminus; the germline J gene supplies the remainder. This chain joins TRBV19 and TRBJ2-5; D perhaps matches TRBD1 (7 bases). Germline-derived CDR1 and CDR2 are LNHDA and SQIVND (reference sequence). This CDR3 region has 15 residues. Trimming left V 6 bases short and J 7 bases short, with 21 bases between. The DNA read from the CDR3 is TGTGCCAGTAGCGCAGGGGGTAGGGGGGCTGTGACC. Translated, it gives CASSAGGRGAVT. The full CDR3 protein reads CASSAGGRGAVTQYF.

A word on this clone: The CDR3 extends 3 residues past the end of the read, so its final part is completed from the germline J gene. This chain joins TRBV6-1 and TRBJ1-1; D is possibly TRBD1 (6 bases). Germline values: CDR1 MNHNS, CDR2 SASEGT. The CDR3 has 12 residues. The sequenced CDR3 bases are TGTGCCAGCAGTGGGTACAGGGTGGAA. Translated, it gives CASSGYRVE. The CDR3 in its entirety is CASSGYRVEAFF.

CDR3 bases read: TGCAGTGCCCTTTCTCGAGCGGGGGCCCGAGAGACC. This translates into CSALSRAGARET. The entire CDR3 protein is CSALSRAGARETQYF. V is TRBV20-1 and J is TRBJ2-5; the match to TRBD2 covers 8 bases. The read terminates 3 residues before the CDR3 end, so the remaining end is supplied by the germline J gene. V was clipped by 6 bases and J by 4 bases; unmatched bases: 13. Germline CDR1 is DFQATT and CDR2 is SNEGSKA (reference sequence). The CDR3 extends over 15 amino acids.

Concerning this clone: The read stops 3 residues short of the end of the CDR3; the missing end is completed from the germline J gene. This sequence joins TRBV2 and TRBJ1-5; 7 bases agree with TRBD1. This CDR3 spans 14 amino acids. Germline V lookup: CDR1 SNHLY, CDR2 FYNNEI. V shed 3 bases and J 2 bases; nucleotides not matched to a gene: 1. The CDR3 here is CASSDRGGNQPQHF. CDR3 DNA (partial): TGTGCCAGCAGTGACAGGGGGGGCAATCAGCCC.

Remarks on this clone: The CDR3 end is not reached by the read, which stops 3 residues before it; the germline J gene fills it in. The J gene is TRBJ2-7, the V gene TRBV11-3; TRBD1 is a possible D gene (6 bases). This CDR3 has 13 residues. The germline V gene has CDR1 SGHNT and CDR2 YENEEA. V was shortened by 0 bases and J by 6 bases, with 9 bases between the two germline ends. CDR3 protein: CASSLDRGSEQYF. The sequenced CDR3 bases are TGTGCCAGCAGCTTAGACAGGGGAAGCGAG.

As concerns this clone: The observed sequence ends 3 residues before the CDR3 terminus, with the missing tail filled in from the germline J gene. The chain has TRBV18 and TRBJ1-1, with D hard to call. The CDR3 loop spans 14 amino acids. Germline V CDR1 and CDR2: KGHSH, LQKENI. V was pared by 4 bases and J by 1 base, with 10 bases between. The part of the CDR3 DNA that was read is TGTGCCAGCTCACAAACAAATGGGAACACTGAA. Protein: CASSQTNGNTE. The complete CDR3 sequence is CASSQTNGNTEAFF.

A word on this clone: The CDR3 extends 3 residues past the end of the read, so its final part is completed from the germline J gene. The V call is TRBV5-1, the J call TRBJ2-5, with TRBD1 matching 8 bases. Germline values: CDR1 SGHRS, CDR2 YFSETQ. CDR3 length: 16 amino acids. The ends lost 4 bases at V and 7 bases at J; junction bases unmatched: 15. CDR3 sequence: CASSLVIGGQGMTQYF. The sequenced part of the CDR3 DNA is TGCGCCAGCAGCCTCGTCATCGGCGGACAGGGCATGACC.

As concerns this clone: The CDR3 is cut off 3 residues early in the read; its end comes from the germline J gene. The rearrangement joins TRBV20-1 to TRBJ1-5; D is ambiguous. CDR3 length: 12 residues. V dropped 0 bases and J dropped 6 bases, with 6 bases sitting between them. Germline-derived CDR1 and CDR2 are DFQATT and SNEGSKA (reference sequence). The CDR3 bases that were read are TGCAGTGCTAGAGACGCCGGTCAGCCC. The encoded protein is CSARDAGQP. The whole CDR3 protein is CSARDAGQPQHF.

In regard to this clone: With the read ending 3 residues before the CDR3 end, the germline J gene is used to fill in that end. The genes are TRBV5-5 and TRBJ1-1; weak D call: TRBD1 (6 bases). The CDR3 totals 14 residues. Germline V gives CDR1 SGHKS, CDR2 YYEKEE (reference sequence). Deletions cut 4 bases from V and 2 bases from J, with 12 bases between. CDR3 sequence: CASSRYRDNTEAFF. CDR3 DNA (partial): TGTGCCAGCAGCCGTTACAGGGATAACACTGAA.

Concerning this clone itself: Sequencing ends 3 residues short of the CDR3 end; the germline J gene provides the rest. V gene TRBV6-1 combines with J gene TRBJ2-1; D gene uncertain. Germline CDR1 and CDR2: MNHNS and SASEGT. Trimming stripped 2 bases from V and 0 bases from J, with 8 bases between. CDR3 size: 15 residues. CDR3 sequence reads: CASSEPVNSYNEQFF. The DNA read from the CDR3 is TGTGCCAGCAGTGAACCAGTTAACTCCTACAATGAG.

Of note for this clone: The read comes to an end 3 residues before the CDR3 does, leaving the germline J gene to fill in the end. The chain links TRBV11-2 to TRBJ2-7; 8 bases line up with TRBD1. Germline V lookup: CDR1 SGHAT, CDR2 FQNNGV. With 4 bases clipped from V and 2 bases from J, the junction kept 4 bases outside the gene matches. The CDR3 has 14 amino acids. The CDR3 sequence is CASSSLQGAYEQYF. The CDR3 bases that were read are TGTGCCAGCAGCTCATTACAGGGGGCCTACGAG.

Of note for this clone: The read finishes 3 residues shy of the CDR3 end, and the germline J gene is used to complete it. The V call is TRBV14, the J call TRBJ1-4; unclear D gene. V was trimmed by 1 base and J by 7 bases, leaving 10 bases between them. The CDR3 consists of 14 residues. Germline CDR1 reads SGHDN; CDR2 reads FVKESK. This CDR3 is CASSQGTAGEKLFF. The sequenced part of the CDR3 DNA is TGTGCCAGCAGCCAAGGTACAGCGGGTGAAAAA.

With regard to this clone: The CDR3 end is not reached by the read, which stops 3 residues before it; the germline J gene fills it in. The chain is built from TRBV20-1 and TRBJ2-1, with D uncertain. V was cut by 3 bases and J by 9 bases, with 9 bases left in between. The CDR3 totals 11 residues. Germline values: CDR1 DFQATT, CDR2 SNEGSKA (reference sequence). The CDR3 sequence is CSARFGSEQFF. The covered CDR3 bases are TGCAGTGCTAGGTTCGGTAGTGAG.

The sequenced CDR3 bases are TGCAGTGCCCCAAGAAGGTTCGCGGCTTTCCAAGAGACC. It translates to CSAPRRFAAFQET. From start to end, the CDR3 is CSAPRRFAAFQETQYF. The V and J genes are TRBV20-1 and TRBJ2-5, with unresolved D. The observed sequence ends 3 residues before the CDR3 terminus, with the missing tail filled in from the germline J gene. Trimming pared 6 bases from V and 1 base from J, leaving 21 bases between. Per germline, CDR1 DFQATT and CDR2 SNEGSKA (reference sequence). This CDR3 has 16 amino acids.

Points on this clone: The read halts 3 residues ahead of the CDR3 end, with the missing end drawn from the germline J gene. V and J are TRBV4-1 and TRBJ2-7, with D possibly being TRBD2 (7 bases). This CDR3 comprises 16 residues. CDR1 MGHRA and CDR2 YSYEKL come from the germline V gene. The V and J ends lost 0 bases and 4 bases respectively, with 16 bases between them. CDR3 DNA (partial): TGCGCCAGCAGCCAAGAGGGATGGGGGGGCGGGTACGAG. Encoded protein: CASSQEGWGGGYE. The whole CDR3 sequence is CASSQEGWGGGYEQYF.

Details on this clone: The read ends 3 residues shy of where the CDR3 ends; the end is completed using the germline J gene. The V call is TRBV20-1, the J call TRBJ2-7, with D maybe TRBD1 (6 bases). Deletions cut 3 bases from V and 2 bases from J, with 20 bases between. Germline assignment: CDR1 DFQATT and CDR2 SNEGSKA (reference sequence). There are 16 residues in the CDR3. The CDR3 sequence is CSARDPGQGNTYEQYF. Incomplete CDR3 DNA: TGCAGTGCTAGGGACCCGGGGCAGGGGAATACCTACGAG.

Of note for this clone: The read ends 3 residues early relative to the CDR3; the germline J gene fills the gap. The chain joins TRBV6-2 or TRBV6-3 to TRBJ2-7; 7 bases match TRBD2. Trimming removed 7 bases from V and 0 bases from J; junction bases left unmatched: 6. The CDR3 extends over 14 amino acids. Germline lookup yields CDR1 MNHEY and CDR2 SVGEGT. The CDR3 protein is CASTPRGFSYEQYF. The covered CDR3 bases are TGTGCCAGCACCCCGCGGGGGTTCTCCTACGAG.

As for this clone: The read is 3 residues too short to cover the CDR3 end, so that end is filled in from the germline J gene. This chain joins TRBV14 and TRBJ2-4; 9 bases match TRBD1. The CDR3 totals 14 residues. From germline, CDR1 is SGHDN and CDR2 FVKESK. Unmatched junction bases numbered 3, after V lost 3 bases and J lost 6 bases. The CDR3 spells CASSHRQGGNIQYF. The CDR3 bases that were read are TGTGCCAGCAGCCATCGACAGGGGGGAAACATT.